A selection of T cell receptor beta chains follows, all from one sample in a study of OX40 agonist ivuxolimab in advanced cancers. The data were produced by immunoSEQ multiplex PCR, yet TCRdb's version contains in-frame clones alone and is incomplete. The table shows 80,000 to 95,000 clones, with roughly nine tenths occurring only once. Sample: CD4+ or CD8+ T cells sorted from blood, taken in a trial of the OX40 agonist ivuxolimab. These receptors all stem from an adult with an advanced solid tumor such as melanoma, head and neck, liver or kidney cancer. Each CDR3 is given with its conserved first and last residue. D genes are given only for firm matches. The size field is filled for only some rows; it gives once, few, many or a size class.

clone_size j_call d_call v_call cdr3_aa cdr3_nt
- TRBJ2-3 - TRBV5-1 CASSFEGTDTQYF TGCGCCAGCAGCTTCGAGGGCACAGATACGCAGTATTTT
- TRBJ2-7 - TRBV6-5 CASSYSGTGYEQYF TGTGCCAGCAGTTACTCAGGGACTGGCTACGAGCAGTACTTC
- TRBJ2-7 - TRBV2 CASSDGGPYEQYF TGTGCCAGCAGTGACGGCGGCCCCTACGAGCAGTACTTC
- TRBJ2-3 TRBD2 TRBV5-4 CASRPGLADTQYF TGTGCCAGCAGACCGGGACTAGCGGATACGCAGTATTTT
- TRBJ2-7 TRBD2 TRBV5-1 CASSPELAESYEQYF TGCGCCAGCAGTCCTGAACTAGCGGAGTCCTACGAGCAGTACTTC
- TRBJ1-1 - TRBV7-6 CASSLHLNTEAFF TGTGCCAGCAGCTTACACCTGAACACTGAAGCTTTCTTT
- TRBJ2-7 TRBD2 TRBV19 CASSPALGTSLYEQYF TGTGCCAGTAGTCCAGCTCTAGGGACTAGCCTCTACGAGCAGTACTTC
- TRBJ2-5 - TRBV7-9 CASSFDETQYF TGTGCCAGCAGCTTCGATGAGACCCAGTACTTC
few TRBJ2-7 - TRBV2 CASSEAWEQGQYF TGTGCCAGCAGTGAAGCGTGGGAACAGGGACAGTACTTC
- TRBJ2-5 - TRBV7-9 CASSLGIPGRETQYF TGTGCCAGCAGCTTAGGAATCCCAGGGAGGGAGACCCAGTACTTC
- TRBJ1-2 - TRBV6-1 CASSRALLVWRGYTF TGTGCCAGCAGCCGGGCCCTGCTCGTCTGGAGGGGCTACACCTTC
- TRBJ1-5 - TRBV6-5 CASGDSNQPQHF TGTGCCAGCGGGGATAGCAATCAGCCCCAGCATTTT
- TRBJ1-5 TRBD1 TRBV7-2 CASSQEGTGGQPQHF TGTGCCAGCAGCCAAGAAGGGACAGGGGGGCAGCCCCAGCATTTT
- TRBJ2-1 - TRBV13 CASSPPGAHEQFF TGTGCCAGCAGCCCCCCGGGGGCACATGAGCAGTTCTTC
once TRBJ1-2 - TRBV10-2 CASSDRRLYGYTF TGCGCCAGCAGTGATCGCAGACTATATGGCTACACCTTC